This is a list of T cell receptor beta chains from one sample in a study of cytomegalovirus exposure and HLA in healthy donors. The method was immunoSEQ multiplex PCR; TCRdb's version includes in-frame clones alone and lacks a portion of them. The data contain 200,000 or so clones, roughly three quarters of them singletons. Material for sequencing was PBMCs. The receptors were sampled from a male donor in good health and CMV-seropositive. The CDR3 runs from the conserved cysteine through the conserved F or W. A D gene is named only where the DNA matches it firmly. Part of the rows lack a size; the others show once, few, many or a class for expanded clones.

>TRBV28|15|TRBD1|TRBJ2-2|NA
CASSQGGAFTGELFF
TGTGCCAGCAGTCAAGGGGGCGCCTTCACCGGGGAGCTGTTTTTT
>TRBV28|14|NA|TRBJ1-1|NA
CASSLGRVATEAFF
TGTGCCAGCAGTTTGGGTCGGGTTGCCACTGAAGCTTTCTTT
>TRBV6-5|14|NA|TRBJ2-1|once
CASSIAQGRHEQFF
TGTGCCAGCAGTATAGCCCAGGGAAGGCATGAGCAGTTCTTC
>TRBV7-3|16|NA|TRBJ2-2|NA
CASSLNALGGTGELFF
TGTGCCAGCAGCTTAAATGCTCTAGGAGGGACCGGGGAGCTGTTTTTT
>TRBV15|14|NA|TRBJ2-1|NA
CATTSSASYNEQFF
TGTGCCACCACCTCTAGCGCTTCTTACAATGAGCAGTTCTTC
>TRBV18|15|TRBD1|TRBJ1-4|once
CASSPYRDRGEKLFF
TGTGCCAGCTCACCATACCGGGACAGGGGTGAAAAACTGTTTTTT
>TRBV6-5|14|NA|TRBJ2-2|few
CASSPDFNTGELFF
TGTGCCAGCAGTCCGGACTTTAACACCGGGGAGCTGTTTTTT
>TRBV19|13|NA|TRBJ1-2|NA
CASSIVGSYGYTF
TGTGCCAGTAGTATAGTGGGCAGCTATGGCTACACCTTC
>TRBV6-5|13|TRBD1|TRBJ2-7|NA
CASRGTGGDEQYF
TGTGCCAGCAGAGGGACAGGGGGCGACGAGCAGTACTTC
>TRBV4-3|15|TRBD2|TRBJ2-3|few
CASSPRLALADTQYF
TGCGCCAGCAGCCCGCGACTAGCTTTGGCAGATACGCAGTATTTT
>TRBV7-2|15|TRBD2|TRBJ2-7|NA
CASSKASGVSYEQYF
TGTGCCAGCAGTAAGGCTAGCGGGGTCTCCTACGAGCAGTACTTC
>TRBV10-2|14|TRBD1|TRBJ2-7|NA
CASSGSGQGYEQYF
TGCGCCAGCAGTGGTTCCGGACAGGGCTACGAGCAGTACTTC
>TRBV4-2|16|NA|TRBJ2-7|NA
CASSLPEWGGGYEQYF
TGTGCCAGCAGCCTCCCCGAGTGGGGGGGCGGATACGAGCAGTACTTC
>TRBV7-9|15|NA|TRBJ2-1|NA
CSSSLVGQGSHEQFF
TGTTCCAGCAGCTTAGTTGGGCAGGGTTCTCATGAGCAGTTCTTC
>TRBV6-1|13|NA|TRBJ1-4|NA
CASSQLGGEKLFF
TGTGCCAGCAGTCAACTTGGGGGGGAAAAACTGTTTTTT
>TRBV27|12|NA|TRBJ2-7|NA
CASRGTNYEQYF
TGTGCCAGCAGAGGCACTAACTACGAGCAGTACTTC